Shown below are 17 T cell receptor beta chains from a single sample sequenced in a study of blood T cell repertoires in COVID-19. Using immunoSEQ multiplex PCR, the repertoire was profiled, and TCRdb retains in-frame clones only, with some absent. The sample records a few hundred thousand clones, approximately 90% being singletons. The sample taken for sequencing was peripheral blood. The receptors shown here come from a man aged 55-75 years who had recovered from COVID-19.

V usage is TRBV7-3 and J usage is TRBJ2-3, with 7 bases identical to TRBD1. The CDR3 is 15 amino acids. The trim removed 5 bases at V and 1 base at J, leaving 6 bases unmatched. Germline lookup yields CDR1 SGHTA and CDR2 FQGTGA. CDR3 coding DNA: TGTGCCAGCAGCGAAAGGGGGCATGGCACAGATACGCAGTATTTT. The encoded protein is CASSERGHGTDTQYF.

The J gene is TRBJ2-7, the V gene TRBV7-8; 7 nucleotides match TRBD2. The ends lost 4 bases at V and 0 bases at J; junction bases unmatched: 9. Germline CDR1 reads SGHVS; CDR2 reads FQNEAQ. The CDR3 has 16 amino acids. The CDR3 region is CASSSIGLGGSYEQYF. DNA of the CDR3: TGTGCCAGCAGCTCGATAGGACTAGGAGGCTCCTACGAGCAGTACTTC.

The chain uses TRBV5-1 and TRBJ2-5; TRBD1 matches at 8 bases. V was clipped by 4 bases and J by 2 bases; unmatched bases: 7. CDR3 length: 15 residues. Germline CDR1 SGHRS, CDR2 YFSETQ. DNA for the CDR3: TGCGCCAGCAGCGGTACGGGGACAGGACAAGAGACCCAGTACTTC. Amino acid sequence: CASSGTGTGQETQYF. Variable domain in full (rest from reference TRBV5-1 and TRBJ2-5): KAGVTQTPRYLIKTRGQQVTLSCSPISGHRSVSWYQQTPGQGLQFLFEYFSETQRNKGNFPGRFSGRQFSNSRSEMNVSTLELGDSALYLCASSGTGTGQETQYFGPGTRLLVL.

V is TRBV27 and J is TRBJ2-7; maybe TRBD2 (5 bases). Germline loops: CDR1 MNHEY, CDR2 SMNVEV (reference sequence). The CDR3 totals 16 residues. V lost 5 bases and J lost 2, with 19 bases in between. CDR3 residues: CASSPLTGVGTYEQYF. The CDR3 DNA sequence: TGTGCCAGCAGTCCGCTGACCGGGGTAGGAACCTACGAGCAGTACTTC.

The chain employs TRBV7-9 and TRBJ2-5, with D maybe TRBD1 (6 bases). The V end lost 3 bases, the J end lost 3 bases, and 11 bases lay between the germline ends. In germline, CDR1 is SEHNR, CDR2 FQNEAQ (reference sequence). The CDR3 spans 14 residues. The CDR3 sequence is CASSFGTLKETQYF. CDR3 in DNA: TGTGCCAGCAGCTTCGGGACACTAAAAGAGACCCAGTACTTC.

This chain links TRBV14 with TRBJ2-7, with D maybe TRBD2 (6 bases). With 3 bases removed from V and 3 bases from J, the gap between germline ends came to 6 bases. The CDR3 runs 12 residues. Germline-derived CDR1 and CDR2 are SGHDN and FVKESK. In DNA, the CDR3 is TGTGCCAGCAGCCAGGGAGGCTACGAGCAGTACTTC. This codes for CASSQGGYEQYF.

CDR3 loop: CASSPRSGAREQYF. The CDR3 bases are TGTGCCAGCTCACCACGGTCTGGGGCTAGGGAGCAGTACTTC. The V call is TRBV18, the J call TRBJ2-7; D perhaps matches TRBD1 (5 bases). The germline V gene encodes CDR1 KGHSH and CDR2 LQKENI. The length of the CDR3 is 14 residues. Between the trimmed V and J ends, which lost 1 base and 7 bases, there was a span of 14 bases.

This chain joins TRBV6-2 or TRBV6-3 and TRBJ1-5; TRBD1 aligns across 10 bases. V trimming: 0 bases; J trimming: 2 bases; junction bases outside the gene matches: 16. This CDR3 contains 21 residues. CDR1 is MNHEY, CDR2 SVGEGT, per germline. This CDR3 reads CASSYSSKKDRGYMRNQPQHF. CDR3 coding DNA: TGTGCCAGCAGTTACTCCTCTAAAAAGGACAGGGGGTATATGCGCAATCAGCCCCAGCATTTT.

The chain combines TRBV7-2 with TRBJ2-7; 8 bases are shared with TRBD2. Unmatched junction bases numbered 7, after V lost 1 base and J lost 2 bases. CDR1 SGHTA and CDR2 FQGNSA come from the germline V gene. This CDR3 region has 16 residues. CDR3 coding DNA: TGTGCCAGCAGCTTAGGAAGTAGCGGGGCCACCTACGAGCAGTACTTC. Translated, it gives CASSLGSSGATYEQYF.

This clone was seen a handful of times. This chain joins TRBV3-1 (or the pseudogene TRBV3-2) and TRBJ1-1; TRBD1 agrees at 7 bases. The CDR3 is 14 amino acids. The V gene's germline CDR1 is LGHDT and CDR2 YNNKEL (reference sequence). Unmatched junction bases numbered 5, after V lost 4 bases and J lost 3 bases. For the CDR3, the DNA is TGTGCCAGCAGCCGCACCGGGACAGACACTGAAGCTTTCTTT. Its translation is CASSRTGTDTEAFF.

V is TRBV27 and J is TRBJ2-7, with a weak D call TRBD1 (5 bases). V was cut by 6 bases and J by 2 bases, with 17 bases left in between. Germline V CDR1 and CDR2: MNHEY, SMNVEV (reference sequence). The CDR3 is made up of 15 amino acids. Written as DNA, the CDR3 is TGTGCCAGCAGATTCGACAGACTTCAGCCCTACGAGCAGTACTTC. This codes for CASRFDRLQPYEQYF.

This rearrangement joins TRBV7-2 to TRBJ2-1; D remains unclear. This CDR3 region has 13 residues. V was clipped by 1 base and J by 5 bases, with 6 bases between them. Germline CDR1 is SGHTA and CDR2 is FQGNSA. The CDR3 DNA sequence: TGTGCCAGCAGCTTAGGGCCCCACAATGAGCAGTTCTTC. Translation gives CASSLGPHNEQFF.

This sequence joins TRBV3-1 (or the pseudogene TRBV3-2) and TRBJ1-2, with 10 bases lining up with TRBD1. Germline loops: CDR1 LGHDT, CDR2 YNNKEL (reference sequence). V lost 4 bases to trimming and J lost 6 bases; unmatched junction nucleotides: 11. This CDR3 is 16 amino acids long. This chain's CDR3 is CASSPRDRGLIHGYTF. As DNA, the CDR3 is TGTGCCAGCAGCCCCCGGGACAGGGGTTTAATACATGGCTACACCTTC.

The chain has TRBV7-3 and TRBJ2-3; maybe TRBD1 (6 bases). The CDR3 extends over 14 amino acids. Trimming removed 2 bases from V and 3 bases from J, with 9 bases in between. CDR1 is SGHTA, CDR2 FQGTGA, per germline. The CDR3 here is CASSLGQPTDTQYF. For the CDR3, the DNA is TGTGCCAGCAGCTTAGGACAGCCAACAGATACGCAGTATTTT.

The chain joins TRBV7-8 to TRBJ2-3, with D possibly TRBD1 on 6 matching bases. The V gene's germline CDR1 is SGHVS and CDR2 FQNEAQ. The V end lost 2 bases, the J end lost 9 bases, and 21 bases lay between the germline ends. This CDR3 is 16 amino acids long. The CDR3 loop is CASSLNGNTGQGTQYF. The CDR3 DNA sequence: TGTGCCAGCAGCTTAAATGGAAACACCGGGCAGGGGACGCAGTATTTT. The variable domain in full, completed from reference TRBV7-8 and TRBJ2-3, reads GAGVSQSPRYKVAKRGQDVALRCDPISGHVSLFWYQQALGQGPEFLTYFQNEAQLDKSGLPSDRFFAERPEGSVSTLKIQRTQQEDSAVYLCASSLNGNTGQGTQYFGPGTRLTVL.

The chain couples TRBV6-6 to TRBJ1-5; 10 positions match TRBD1. V was clipped by 5 bases and J by 0 bases; unmatched bases: 4. The CDR3 covers 16 residues. CDR1 and CDR2 from the germline V gene are MNHNY and SVGAGI (reference sequence). CDR3 in amino acids: CASSPTGGISNQPQHF. CDR3 nucleotides: TGTGCCAGCAGTCCGACAGGGGGCATTAGCAATCAGCCCCAGCATTTT.

This clone was detected once. The gene calls are TRBV4-2 and TRBJ1-4, with a weak D call TRBD1 (6 bases). This CDR3 spans 16 amino acids. V lost 3 bases and J 7 bases, leaving 18 bases between the germline ends. Germline values: CDR1 LGHNA, CDR2 YNFKEQ. The CDR3 DNA reads TGTGCCAGCAGCCAGGTCAAGACAGGTAGCGCTGAAAAACTGTTTTTT. Protein sequence: CASSQVKTGSAEKLFF.